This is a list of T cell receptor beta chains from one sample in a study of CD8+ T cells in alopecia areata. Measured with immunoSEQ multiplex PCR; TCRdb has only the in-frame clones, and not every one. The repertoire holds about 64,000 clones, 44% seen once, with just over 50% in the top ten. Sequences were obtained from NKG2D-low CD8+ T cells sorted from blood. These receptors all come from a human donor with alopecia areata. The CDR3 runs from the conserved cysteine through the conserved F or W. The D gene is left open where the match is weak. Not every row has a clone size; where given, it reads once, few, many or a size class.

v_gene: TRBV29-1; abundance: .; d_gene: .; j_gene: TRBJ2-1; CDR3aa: CSGELRYGQFF; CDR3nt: TGCAGCGGAGAACTCCGATATGGGCAGTTCTTC
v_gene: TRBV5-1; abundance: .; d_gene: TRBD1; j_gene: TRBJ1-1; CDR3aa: CASSPEGASTEAFF; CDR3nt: TGCGCCAGCAGCCCCGAGGGGGCTTCTACTGAAGCTTTCTTT
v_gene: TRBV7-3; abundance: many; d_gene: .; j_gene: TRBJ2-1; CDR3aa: CASSLNPSGVDEQFF; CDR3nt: TGTGCCAGCAGCTTAAACCCCAGCGGTGTCGATGAGCAGTTCTTC
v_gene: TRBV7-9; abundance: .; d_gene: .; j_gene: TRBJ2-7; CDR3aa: CASSIGTPEQYF; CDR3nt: TGTGCCAGCAGCATCGGGACTCCCGAGCAGTACTTC
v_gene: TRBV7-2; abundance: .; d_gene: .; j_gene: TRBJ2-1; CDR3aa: CASPRGAEQFF; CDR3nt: TGTGCCAGCCCCCGGGGGGCTGAGCAGTTCTTC
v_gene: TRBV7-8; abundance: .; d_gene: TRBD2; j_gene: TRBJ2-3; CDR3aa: CASSLRLAGVIGLTDTQYF; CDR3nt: TGTGCCAGCAGCTTACGACTAGCGGGAGTAATCGGCCTCACAGATACGCAGTATTTT
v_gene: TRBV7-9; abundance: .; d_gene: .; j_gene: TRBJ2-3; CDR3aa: CASSLAHLGDTQYF; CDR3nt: TGTGCCAGCAGCTTAGCGCATCTGGGGGATACGCAGTATTTT
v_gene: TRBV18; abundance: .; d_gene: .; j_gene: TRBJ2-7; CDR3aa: CASSPEAGRNYEQYF; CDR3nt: TGTGCCAGCTCACCAGAGGCGGGACGTAACTACGAGCAGTACTTC
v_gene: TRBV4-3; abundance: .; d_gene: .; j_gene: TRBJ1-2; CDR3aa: CASSQGLIYTF; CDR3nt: TGCGCCAGCAGCCAAGGACTGATCTACACCTTC
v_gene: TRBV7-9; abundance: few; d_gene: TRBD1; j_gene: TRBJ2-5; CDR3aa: CASSDRTGFEETQYF; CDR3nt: TGTGCCAGCAGCGACCGGACAGGGTTTGAGGAGACCCAGTACTTC
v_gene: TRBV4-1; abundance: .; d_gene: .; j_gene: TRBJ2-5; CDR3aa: CASSLYGHQETQYF; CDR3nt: TGCGCCAGCAGCCTATATGGCCACCAAGAGACCCAGTACTTC
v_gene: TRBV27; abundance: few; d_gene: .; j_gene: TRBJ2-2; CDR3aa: CASSLVRPGELFF; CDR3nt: TGTGCCAGCAGTTTAGTAAGACCCGGGGAGCTGTTTTTT
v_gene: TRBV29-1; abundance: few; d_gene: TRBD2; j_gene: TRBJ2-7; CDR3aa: CSVEGLAREGYEQYF; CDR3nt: TGCAGCGTTGAAGGTTTGGCCAGGGAGGGCTACGAGCAGTACTTC
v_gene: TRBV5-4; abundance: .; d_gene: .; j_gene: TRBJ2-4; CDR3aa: CASSSGSENIQYF; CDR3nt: TGTGCCAGCAGCTCTGGGTCCGAAAACATTCAGTACTTC
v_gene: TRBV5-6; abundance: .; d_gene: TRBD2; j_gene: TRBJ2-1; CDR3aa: CASSLAEREAQKQFF; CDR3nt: TGTGCCAGCAGCTTGGCCGAGCGGGAGGCTCAAAAGCAGTTCTTC
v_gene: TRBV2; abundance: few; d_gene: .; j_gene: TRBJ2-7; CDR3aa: CASIIQGGEQYF; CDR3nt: TGTGCCAGCATCATACAGGGAGGCGAGCAGTACTTC
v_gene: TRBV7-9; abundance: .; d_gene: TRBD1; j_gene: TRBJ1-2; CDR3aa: CASSLGQGNYGYTF; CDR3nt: TGTGCCAGCAGCTTGGGACAGGGGAACTATGGCTACACCTTC
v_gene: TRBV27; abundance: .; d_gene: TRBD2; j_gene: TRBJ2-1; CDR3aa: CASYPSGSPYNEQFF; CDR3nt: TGTGCCAGCTACCCTAGCGGGAGCCCCTACAATGAGCAGTTCTTC
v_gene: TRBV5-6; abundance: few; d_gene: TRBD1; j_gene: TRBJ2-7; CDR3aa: CASSLGPGGEQYF; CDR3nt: TGTGCCAGCAGCTTGGGGCCAGGGGGTGAGCAGTACTTC
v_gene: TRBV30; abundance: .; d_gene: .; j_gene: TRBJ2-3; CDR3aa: CAWREDTQYF; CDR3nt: TGTGCCTGGAGGGAAGATACGCAGTATTTT
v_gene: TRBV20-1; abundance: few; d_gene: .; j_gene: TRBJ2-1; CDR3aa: CSARSFNEQFF; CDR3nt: TGCAGTGCTAGAAGTTTCAATGAGCAGTTCTTC
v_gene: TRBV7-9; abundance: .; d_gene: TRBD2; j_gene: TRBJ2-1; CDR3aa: CASSPSGGTHNEQFF; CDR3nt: TGTGCCAGCAGCCCTAGCGGGGGGACCCACAATGAGCAGTTCTTC
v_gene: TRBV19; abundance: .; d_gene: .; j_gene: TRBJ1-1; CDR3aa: CATATATRGGNTEAFF; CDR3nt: TGTGCCACTGCGACCGCAACCCGAGGAGGGAACACTGAAGCTTTCTTT
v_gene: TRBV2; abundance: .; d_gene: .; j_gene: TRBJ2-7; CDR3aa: CASGGAVYEQYF; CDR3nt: TGTGCCAGCGGGGGGGCCGTCTACGAGCAGTACTTC
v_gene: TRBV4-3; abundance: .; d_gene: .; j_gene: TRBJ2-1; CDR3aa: CASSPMEGIEQFF; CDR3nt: TGCGCCAGCAGCCCAATGGAGGGGATTGAGCAGTTCTTC
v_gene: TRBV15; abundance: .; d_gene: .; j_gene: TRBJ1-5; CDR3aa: CATSRDRGLGQPQHF; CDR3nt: TGTGCCACCAGCAGAGATCGGGGTTTAGGTCAGCCCCAGCATTTT
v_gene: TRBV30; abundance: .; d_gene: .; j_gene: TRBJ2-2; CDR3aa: CAWSAGSPGELFF; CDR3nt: TGTGCCTGGAGTGCCGGGAGTCCCGGGGAGCTGTTTTTT
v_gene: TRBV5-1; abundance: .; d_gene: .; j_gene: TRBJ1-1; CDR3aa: CASSLGGNTEAFF; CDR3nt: TGCGCCAGCAGCTTGGGGGGGAACACTGAAGCTTTCTTT
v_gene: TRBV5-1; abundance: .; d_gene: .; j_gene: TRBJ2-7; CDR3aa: CASSPGKDEQYF; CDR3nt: TGCGCCAGCAGCCCCGGGAAGGACGAGCAGTACTTC
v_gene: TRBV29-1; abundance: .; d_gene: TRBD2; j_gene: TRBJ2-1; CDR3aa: CSVGLAGRSYNEQFF; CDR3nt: TGCAGCGTGGGACTAGCGGGGAGGTCCTACAATGAGCAGTTCTTC
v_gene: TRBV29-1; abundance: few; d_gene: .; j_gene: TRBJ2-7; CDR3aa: CSVRDSSYEQYF; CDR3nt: TGCAGCGTTAGGGACTCCTCCTACGAGCAGTACTTC
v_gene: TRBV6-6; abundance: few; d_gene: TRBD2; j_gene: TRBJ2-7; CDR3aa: CASSYRTSDGWEQYF; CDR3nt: TGTGCCAGCAGTTACAGGACTAGCGACGGTTGGGAGCAGTACTTC
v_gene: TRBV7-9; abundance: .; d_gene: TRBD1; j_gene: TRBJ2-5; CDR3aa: CASSPTGRETQYF; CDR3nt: TGTGCCAGCAGCCCGACAGGGCGGGAGACCCAGTACTTC
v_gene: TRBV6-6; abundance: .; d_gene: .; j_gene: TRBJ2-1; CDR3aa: CTSSDTGTNEQFF; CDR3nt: TGTACCAGCAGTGATACCGGGACCAATGAGCAGTTCTTC
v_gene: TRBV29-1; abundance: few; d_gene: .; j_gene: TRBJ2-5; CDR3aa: CSVEVYGYQETQYF; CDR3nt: TGCAGCGTTGAGGTCTACGGATACCAAGAGACCCAGTACTTC
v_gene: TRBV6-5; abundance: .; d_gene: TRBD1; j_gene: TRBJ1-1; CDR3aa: CASSYQFTGVNTEAFF; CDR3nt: TGTGCCAGCAGTTACCAATTCACAGGGGTTAACACTGAAGCTTTCTTT
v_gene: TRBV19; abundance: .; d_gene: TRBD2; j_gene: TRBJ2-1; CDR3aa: CASSGVAGRSYNEQFF; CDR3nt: TGTGCCAGTAGTGGTGTAGCGGGCCGCTCCTACAATGAGCAGTTCTTC
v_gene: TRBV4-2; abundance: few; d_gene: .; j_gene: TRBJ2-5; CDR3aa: CASSHSRREYQETQYF; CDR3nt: TGTGCCAGCAGCCATTCACGGCGGGAATACCAAGAGACCCAGTACTTC
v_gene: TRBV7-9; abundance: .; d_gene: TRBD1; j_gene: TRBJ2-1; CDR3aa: CASSYRQTGAYNEQFF; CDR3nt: TGTGCCAGCAGTTACCGTCAAACAGGGGCCTACAATGAGCAGTTCTTC
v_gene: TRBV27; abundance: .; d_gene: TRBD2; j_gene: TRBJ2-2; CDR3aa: CASSSGGVTGELFF; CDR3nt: TGTGCCAGCAGTTCCGGGGGGGTCACCGGGGAGCTGTTTTTT
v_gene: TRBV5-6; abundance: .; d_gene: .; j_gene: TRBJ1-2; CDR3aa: CASSLLRAFYTF; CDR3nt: TGTGCCAGCAGCTTGTTACGCGCCTTCTACACCTTC
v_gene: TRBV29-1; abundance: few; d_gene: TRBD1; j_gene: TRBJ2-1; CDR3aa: CSVETRQGGYNEQFF; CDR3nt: TGCAGCGTTGAGACTCGACAGGGGGGCTACAATGAGCAGTTCTTC
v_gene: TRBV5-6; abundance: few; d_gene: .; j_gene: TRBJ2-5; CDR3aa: CASRSTGWETQYF; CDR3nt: TGTGCCAGCAGATCGACAGGCTGGGAGACCCAGTACTTC
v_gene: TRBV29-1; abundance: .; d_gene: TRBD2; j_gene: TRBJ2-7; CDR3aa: CSALGGEPSYEQYF; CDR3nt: TGCAGCGCCCTGGGGGGGGAGCCCTCCTACGAGCAGTACTTC
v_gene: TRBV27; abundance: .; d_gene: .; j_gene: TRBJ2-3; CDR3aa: CASSLSVLRDTQYF; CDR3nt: TGTGCCAGCAGTTTATCCGTCCTCCGAGATACGCAGTATTTT
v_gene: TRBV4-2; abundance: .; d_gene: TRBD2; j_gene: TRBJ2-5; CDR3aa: CASSQDLAGGGETQYF; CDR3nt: TGTGCCAGCAGCCAAGATTTGGCGGGGGGAGGGGAGACCCAGTACTTC
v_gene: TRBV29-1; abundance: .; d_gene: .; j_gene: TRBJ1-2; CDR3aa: CSVDRDRWNGYTF; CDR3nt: TGCAGCGTTGACAGGGACCGTTGGAATGGCTACACCTTC
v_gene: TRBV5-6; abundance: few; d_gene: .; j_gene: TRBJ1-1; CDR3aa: CASSLTGSTEAFF; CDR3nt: TGTGCCAGCAGCTTAACAGGTTCCACTGAAGCTTTCTTT
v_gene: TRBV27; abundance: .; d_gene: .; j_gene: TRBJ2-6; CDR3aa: CASSLAASGANVLTF; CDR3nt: TGTGCCAGCAGTTTAGCGGCCTCTGGGGCCAACGTCCTGACTTTC
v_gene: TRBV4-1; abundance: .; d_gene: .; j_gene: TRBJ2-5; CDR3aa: CASSTGQETQYF; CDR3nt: TGCGCCAGCAGTACAGGGCAAGAGACCCAGTACTTC
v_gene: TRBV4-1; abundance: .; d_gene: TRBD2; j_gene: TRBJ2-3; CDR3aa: CASSLAVSASGTPSSTDTQYF; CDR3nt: TGCGCCAGCAGCCTCGCCGTCTCGGCTAGCGGGACTCCTTCTTCCACAGATACGCAGTATTTT
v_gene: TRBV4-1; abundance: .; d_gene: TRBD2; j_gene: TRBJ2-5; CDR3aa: CASSLERPPSGQETQYF; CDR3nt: TGCGCCAGCAGCCTAGAAAGGCCACCTAGCGGACAAGAGACCCAGTACTTC
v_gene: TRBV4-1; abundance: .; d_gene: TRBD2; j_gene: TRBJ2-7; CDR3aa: CASSQVRLAGSYEQYF; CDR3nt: TGCGCCAGCAGCCAAGTCCGGCTAGCGGGATCCTACGAGCAGTACTTC
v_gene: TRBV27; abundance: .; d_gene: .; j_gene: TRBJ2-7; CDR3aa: CASSFGHPYEQYF; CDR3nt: TGTGCCAGCAGTTTTGGACACCCCTACGAGCAGTACTTC